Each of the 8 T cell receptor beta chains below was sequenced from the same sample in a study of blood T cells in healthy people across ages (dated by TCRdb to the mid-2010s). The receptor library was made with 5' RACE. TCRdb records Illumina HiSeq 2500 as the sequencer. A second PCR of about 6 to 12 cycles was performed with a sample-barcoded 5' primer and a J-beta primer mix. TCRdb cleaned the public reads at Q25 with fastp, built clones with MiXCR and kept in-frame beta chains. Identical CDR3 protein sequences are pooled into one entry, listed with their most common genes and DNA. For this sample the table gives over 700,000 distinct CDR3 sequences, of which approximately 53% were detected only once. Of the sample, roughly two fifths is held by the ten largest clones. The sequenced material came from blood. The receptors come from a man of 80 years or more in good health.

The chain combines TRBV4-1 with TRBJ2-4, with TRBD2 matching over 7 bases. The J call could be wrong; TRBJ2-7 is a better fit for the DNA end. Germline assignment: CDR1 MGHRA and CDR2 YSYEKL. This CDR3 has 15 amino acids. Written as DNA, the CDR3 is TGCGCCAGCAGCCGAGACGGACTAGTCGCCTACGAGCAGTACTTC. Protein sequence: CASSRDGLVAYEQYF.

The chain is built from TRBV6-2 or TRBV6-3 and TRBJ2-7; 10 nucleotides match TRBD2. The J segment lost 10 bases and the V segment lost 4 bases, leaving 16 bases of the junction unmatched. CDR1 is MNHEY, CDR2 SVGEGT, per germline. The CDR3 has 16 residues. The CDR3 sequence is CASSSPSGREIWAQYF. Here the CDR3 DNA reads TGTGCCAGCAGTTCGCCCAGCGGGAGGGAGATATGGGCCCAGTACTTC.

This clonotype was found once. The CDR3 sequence is CASTSKSEHRYAYF. The CDR3 DNA reads TGTGCCAGTACTTCCAAAAGTGAGCACAGATACGCGTATTTT. V is TRBV19 and J is TRBJ2-3; D remains unclear. V was shortened by 7 bases and J by 14 bases, with 25 bases between the two germline ends. CDR3 length: 14 amino acids. Germline values: CDR1 LNHDA, CDR2 SQIVND (reference sequence).

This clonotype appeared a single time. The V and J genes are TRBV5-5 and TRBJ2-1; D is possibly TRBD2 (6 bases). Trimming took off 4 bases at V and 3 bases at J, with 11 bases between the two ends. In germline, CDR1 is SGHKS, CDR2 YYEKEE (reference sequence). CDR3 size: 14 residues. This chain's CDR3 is CASSAGLLYNEQFF. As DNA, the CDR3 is TGTGCCAGCAGCGCGGGACTCCTCTACAATGAGCAGTTCTTC. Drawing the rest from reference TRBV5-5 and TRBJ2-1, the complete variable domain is DAGVTQSPTHLIKTRGQQVTLRCSPISGHKSVSWYQQVLGQGPQFIFQYYEKEERGRGNFPDRFSARQFPNYSSELNVNALLLGDSALYLCASSAGLLYNEQFFGPGTRLTVL.

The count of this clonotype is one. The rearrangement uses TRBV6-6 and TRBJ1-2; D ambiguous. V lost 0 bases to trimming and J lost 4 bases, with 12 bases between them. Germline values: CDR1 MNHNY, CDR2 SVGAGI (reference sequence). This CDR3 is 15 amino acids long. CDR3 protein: CASSYSNPIGYGYTF. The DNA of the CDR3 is TGTGCCAGCAGTTACTCGAATCCCATAGGCTATGGCTACACCTTC.

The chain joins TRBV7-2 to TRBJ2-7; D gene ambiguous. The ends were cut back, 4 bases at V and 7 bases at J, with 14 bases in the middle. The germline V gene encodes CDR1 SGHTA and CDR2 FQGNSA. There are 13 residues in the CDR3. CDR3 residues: CASSYWVNNEQYF. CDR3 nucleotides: TGTGCCAGCAGCTACTGGGTCAACAATGAGCAGTACTTC.

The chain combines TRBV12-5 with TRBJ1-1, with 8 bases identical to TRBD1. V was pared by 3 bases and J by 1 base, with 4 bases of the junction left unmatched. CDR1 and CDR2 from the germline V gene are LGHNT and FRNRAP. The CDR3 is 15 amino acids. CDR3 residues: CASGFLTGANTEAFF. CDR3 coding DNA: TGTGCTAGTGGTTTCTTGACAGGGGCGAACACTGAAGCTTTCTTT.

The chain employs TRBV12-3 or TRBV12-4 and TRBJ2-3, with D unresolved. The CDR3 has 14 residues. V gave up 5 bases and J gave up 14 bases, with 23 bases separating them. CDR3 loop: CASSTRAAHRYAYF. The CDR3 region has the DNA TGTGCCAGCAGTACCCGGGCCGCGCACAGATACGCGTATTTT.